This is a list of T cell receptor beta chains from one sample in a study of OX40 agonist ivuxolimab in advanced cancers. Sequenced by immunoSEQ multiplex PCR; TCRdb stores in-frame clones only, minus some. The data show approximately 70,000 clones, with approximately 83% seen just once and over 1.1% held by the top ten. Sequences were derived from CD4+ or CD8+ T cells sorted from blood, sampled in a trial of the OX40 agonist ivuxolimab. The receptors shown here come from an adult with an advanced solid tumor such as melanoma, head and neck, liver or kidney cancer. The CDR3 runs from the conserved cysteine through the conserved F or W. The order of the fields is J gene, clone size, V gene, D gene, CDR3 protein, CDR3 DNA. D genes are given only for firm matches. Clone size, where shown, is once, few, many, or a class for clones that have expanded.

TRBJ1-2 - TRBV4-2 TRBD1 CASSQRDRQVYTF TGTGCCAGCAGCCAAAGGGACAGGCAAGTCTACACCTTC
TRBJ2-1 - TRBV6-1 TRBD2 CASAREGGLGNEQFF TGTGCCAGCGCCCGGGAGGGGGGGCTAGGCAATGAGCAGTTCTTC
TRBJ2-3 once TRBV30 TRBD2 CAWSVRLARGLGQYF TGTGCCTGGAGTGTTAGACTAGCGCGGGGGCTGGGGCAGTATTTT
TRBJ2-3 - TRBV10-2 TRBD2 CASSGGLAGGTDTQYF TGCGCCAGCAGCGGTGGACTAGCGGGGGGCACAGATACGCAGTATTTT
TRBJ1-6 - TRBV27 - CASRGPGWGASPLHF TGTGCCAGCAGAGGACCGGGCTGGGGGGCATCACCCCTCCACTTT
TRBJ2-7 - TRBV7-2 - CASSQRASGSQSYEQYF TGTGCCAGCAGCCAGAGAGCAAGCGGAAGCCAGTCCTACGAGCAGTACTTC
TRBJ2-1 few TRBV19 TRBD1 CASSITTGVHNEQFF TGTGCCAGTAGTATTACGACAGGGGTTCACAATGAGCAGTTCTTC
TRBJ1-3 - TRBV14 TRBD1 CASSQEQGVGNTIYF TGTGCCAGCAGCCAAGAGCAGGGGGTTGGAAACACCATATATTTT
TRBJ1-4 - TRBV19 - CASSITGRTNEKLFF TGTGCCAGTAGTATAACAGGGAGAACTAATGAAAAACTGTTTTTT
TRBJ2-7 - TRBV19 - CASSVTHTGWYEQYF TGTGCCAGTAGTGTAACCCACACAGGGTGGTACGAGCAGTACTTC
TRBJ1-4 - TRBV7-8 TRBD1 CASSRAGGTGNEKLFF TGTGCCAGCAGCCGGGCCGGGGGGACAGGGAATGAAAAACTGTTTTTT
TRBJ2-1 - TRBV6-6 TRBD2 CASSYSTSGGNNEQFF TGTGCCAGCAGTTACTCCACTAGCGGGGGGAACAATGAGCAGTTCTTC
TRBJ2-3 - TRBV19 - CASSIKDTQYF TGTGCCAGTAGTATTAAGGATACGCAGTATTTT
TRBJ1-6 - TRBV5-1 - CASNGGSYNSPLHF TGCGCCAGCAACGGCGGATCCTATAATTCACCCCTCCACTTT
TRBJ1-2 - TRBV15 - CATSRPDRWNSGYTF TGTGCCACCAGCCGACCTGACAGGTGGAATTCTGGCTACACCTTC
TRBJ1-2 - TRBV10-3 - CAISESITETFYGYTF TGTGCCATCAGTGAGTCGATTACAGAGACTTTCTATGGCTACACCTTC
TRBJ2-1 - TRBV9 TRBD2 CASSVEASGATYNEQFF TGTGCCAGCAGCGTAGAGGCTAGCGGGGCTACCTACAATGAGCAGTTCTTC
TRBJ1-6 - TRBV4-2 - CASSQDRVGGGYNSPLHF TGTGCCAGCAGCCAAGATCGAGTTGGGGGGGGATATAATTCACCCCTCCACTTT
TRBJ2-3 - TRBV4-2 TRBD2 CASSQIAGEKGDTQYF TGTGCCAGCAGCCAAATAGCGGGGGAAAAGGGAGATACGCAGTATTTT
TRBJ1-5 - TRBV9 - CASSRGTTNQPQHF TGTGCCAGCAGCCGAGGGACAACTAATCAGCCCCAGCATTTT
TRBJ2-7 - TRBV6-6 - CASSYPSYEQYF TGTGCCAGCAGTTACCCTTCCTACGAGCAGTACTTC
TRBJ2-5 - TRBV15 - CATSRAQETQYF TGTGCCACCAGCAGGGCCCAAGAGACCCAGTACTTC
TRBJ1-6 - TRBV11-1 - CASSQRQARNSPLHF TGTGCCAGCAGCCAAAGACAGGCGCGCAATTCACCCCTCCACTTT
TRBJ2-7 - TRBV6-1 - CASSSGWGPGSEQYF TGTGCCAGCAGCTCAGGTTGGGGTCCCGGATCCGAGCAGTACTTC
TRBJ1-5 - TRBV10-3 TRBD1 CAIRGTGESQPQHF TGTGCCATCAGGGGGACAGGGGAAAGTCAGCCCCAGCATTTT
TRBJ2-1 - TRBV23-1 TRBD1 CASSRDRALYNEQFF TGCGCCAGCAGTCGCGACAGGGCCCTTTACAATGAGCAGTTCTTC
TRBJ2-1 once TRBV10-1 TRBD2 CASSILAGGDNEQFF TGCGCCAGCAGTATCCTCGCGGGGGGAGACAATGAGCAGTTCTTC
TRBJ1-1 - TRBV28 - CASWVGKNTEAFF TGTGCCAGCTGGGTAGGAAAAAACACTGAAGCTTTCTTT
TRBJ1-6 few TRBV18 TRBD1 CASSPSGTDYNSPLHF TGTGCCAGCTCACCCTCGGGGACAGACTATAATTCACCCCTCCACTTT
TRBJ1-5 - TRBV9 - CASSGTVPFSNQPQHF TGTGCCAGCAGCGGGACAGTCCCTTTTAGCAATCAGCCCCAGCATTTT
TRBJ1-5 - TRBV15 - CATRGSGPYSNQPQHF TGTGCCACCAGGGGTTCAGGGCCGTATAGCAATCAGCCCCAGCATTTT
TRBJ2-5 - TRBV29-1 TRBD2 CSVVGTILQETQYF TGCAGCGTTGTAGGGACTATACTACAAGAGACCCAGTACTTC
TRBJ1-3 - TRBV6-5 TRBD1 CASSGTGAGGNTIYF TGTGCCAGCAGCGGGACAGGGGCCGGGGGAAACACCATATATTTT
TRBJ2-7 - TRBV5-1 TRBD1 CASSSGTGHPYEQYF TGCGCCAGCAGCTCTGGGACAGGGCACCCCTACGAGCAGTACTTC
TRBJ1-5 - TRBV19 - CASSIQTGSNQPQHF TGTGCCAGTAGTATACAGACTGGGAGCAATCAGCCCCAGCATTTT
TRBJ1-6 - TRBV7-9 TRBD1 CASSPRGVGSNSPLHF TGTGCCAGCAGCCCCAGGGGGGTGGGATCCAATTCACCCCTCCACTTT
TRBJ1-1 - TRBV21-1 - CASSIRNEIDSRILTEAFF TGTGCCAGCAGCATCCGAAATGAGATAGATTCCAGGATTCTCACTGAAGCTTTCTTT
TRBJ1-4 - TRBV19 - CASSTSDTMIEKLFF TGTGCCAGTAGTACCTCGGACACGATGATTGAAAAACTGTTTTTT
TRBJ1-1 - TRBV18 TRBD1 CASSQNRGRGGDTEAFF TGTGCCAGCTCACAGAACAGGGGGCGCGGGGGAGACACTGAAGCTTTCTTT
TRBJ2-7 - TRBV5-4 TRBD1 CASSSDRGSLRRYF TGTGCCAGCAGCAGTGACAGGGGATCTCTACGAAGGTACTTC
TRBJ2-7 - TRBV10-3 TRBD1 CAISEDRGKVSEQYF TGTGCCATCAGTGAAGACAGGGGTAAGGTGTCCGAGCAGTACTTC
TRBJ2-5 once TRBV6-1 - CASRRQVPLFETQYF TGTGCCAGCAGACGACAGGTTCCGTTGTTTGAGACCCAGTACTTC
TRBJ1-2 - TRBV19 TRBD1 CASGQGLQRNYGYTF TGTGCCAGTGGACAGGGCCTCCAAAGAAACTATGGCTACACCTTC
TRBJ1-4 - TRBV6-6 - CASSYDEKLFF TGTGCCAGCAGTTACGACGAAAAACTGTTTTTT
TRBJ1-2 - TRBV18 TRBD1 CASSPGQGARYGYTF TGTGCCAGCTCACCGGGGCAGGGGGCACGGTATGGCTACACCTTC
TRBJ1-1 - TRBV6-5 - CASRLQGNTEAFF TGTGCCAGCAGACTACAGGGGAACACTGAAGCTTTCTTT
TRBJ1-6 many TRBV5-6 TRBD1 CASSLTGVNSPLHF TGTGCCAGCAGTCTGACAGGGGTAAATTCACCCCTCCACTTT
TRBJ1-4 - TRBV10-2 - CASSERGNEKLFF TGCGCCAGCAGTGAGCGGGGAAATGAAAAACTGTTTTTT
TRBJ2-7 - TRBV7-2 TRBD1 CASSLEGTGGKEQYF TGTGCCAGCAGCTTAGAAGGGACAGGGGGTAAAGAGCAGTACTTC
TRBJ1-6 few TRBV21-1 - CASSKTSADIDSPLHF TGTGCCAGCAGCAAAACGTCCGCCGATATTGATTCACCCCTCCACTTT
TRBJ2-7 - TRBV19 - CASSYAGGRSAYEQYF TGTGCCAGTAGTTATGCAGGAGGTAGGAGTGCCTACGAGCAGTACTTC
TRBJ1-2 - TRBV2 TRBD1 CASSEDRGRGYTF TGTGCCAGCAGTGAAGACAGGGGACGGGGCTACACCTTC
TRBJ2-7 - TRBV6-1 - CASSEVGLREQYF TGTGCCAGCAGTGAAGTAGGTCTTCGTGAGCAGTACTTC